The 5 T cell receptor beta chains listed next were all sequenced from one sample in a study of cytomegalovirus exposure and HLA in healthy donors. Clones were sequenced by immunoSEQ multiplex PCR, and TCRdb holds only the in-frame ones, with some missing. This table has about 180,000 clones, around 85% appearing once. The sample comprised PBMCs. The origin of the receptors is a man between 18 and 35 years old in good health and CMV-seropositive.

The table lists this clone with many counts. The chain couples TRBV27 to TRBJ2-5, with 7 bases aligning to TRBD2. The germline V gene has CDR1 MNHEY and CDR2 SMNVEV (reference sequence). V lost 4 bases, J lost 5 bases, and 7 bases stayed unmatched. This CDR3 has 14 residues. The CDR3 sequence: CASSSGGFGETQYF. The CDR3 DNA reads TGTGCCAGCAGTTCCGGGGGGTTTGGTGAGACCCAGTACTTC.

This chain joins TRBV28 and TRBJ2-7; 9 bases are shared with TRBD1. J gave up 5 bases and V 6 bases, and 8 bases lay outside the gene matches. The germline V gene encodes CDR1 MDHEN and CDR2 SYDVKM. This CDR3 is 14 amino acids long. The CDR3 is CASSLDRGFNEQYF. The CDR3, as DNA: TGTGCCAGCAGCCTCGACAGGGGGTTCAACGAGCAGTACTTC.

This clone was seen only a few times. Additional DNA sequences in this sample encode the identical CDR3. The chain is built from TRBV27 and TRBJ1-2; perhaps TRBD1 as D (6 bases). Per the germline V gene, CDR1 is MNHEY and CDR2 is SMNVEV (reference sequence). This CDR3 contains 12 residues. Trimming removed 5 bases from V and 4 bases from J, with 8 bases in between. The CDR3 coding sequence is TGTGCCAGCAGTCCACAGGGCTATGGCTACACCTTC. It yields the protein CASSPQGYGYTF.

On this clone itself: The sample carries other DNA sequences with the same CDR3. The V gene is TRBV28, the J gene TRBJ1-3; no reliable D call. This CDR3 is 15 amino acids long. Looked up from germline, CDR1 is MDHEN and CDR2 is SYDVKM. The V and J ends lost 5 bases and 4 bases respectively, with 15 bases between them. CDR3 DNA: TGTGCCAGCAGTCCGTCGGGAGGATCGGGAAACACCATATATTTT. Protein product: CASSPSGGSGNTIYF.

V usage is TRBV28 and J usage is TRBJ2-1, with 7 nucleotides matching TRBD1. V shed 2 bases and J 10 bases; nucleotides not matched to a gene: 11. The length of the CDR3 is 15 residues. The germline CDR1 and CDR2 sequences are MDHEN and SYDVKM. This CDR3 reads CASSLQKQGNGEQFF. CDR3 nucleotide sequence: TGTGCCAGCAGTTTACAGAAACAGGGGAACGGGGAGCAGTTCTTC. The variable domain in full, with the rest retrieved from reference TRBV28 and TRBJ2-1, is DVKVTQSSRYLVKRTGEKVFLECVQDMDHENMFWYRQDPGLGLRLIYFSYDVKMKEKGDIPEGYSVSREKKERFSLILESASTNQTSMYLCASSLQKQGNGEQFFGPGTRLTVL.